This T cell receptor (beta chain) was captured by sequencing in a study of PD-1 blockade in classical Hodgkin lymphoma. Whole-study findings and limits: Complete responders entered with baseline diversity on par with newly diagnosed patients, the results showed. Newly diagnosed patients were reported to start with lower TCR diversity than healthy donors. Repertoire differences lack defined causes, possibly disease activity or prior therapy.

On this clone itself: Its antigen is still unknown.

Indicated time point: cycle 4 day 1 (C4D1), after 6 weeks of nivolumab. Patients all relapsed after autologous stem cell transplantation, and there was variation in brentuximab vedotin exposure. Produced via immunoSEQ multiplex PCR; TCRdb's table is partial and in-frame only. This table has 35,000 to 50,000 clones, around two thirds appearing once. CDR3 length: 11 residues. Per germline, CDR1 SGHTA and CDR2 FQGTGA. Trimming cost V 4 bases and J 6 bases, with 5 bases left between them. This specimen was peripheral blood mononuclear cells (PBMCs), taken before the fourth cycle of nivolumab. This sequence originates from a human donor with classical Hodgkin lymphoma. The chain has TRBV7-3 and TRBJ2-3; D is unresolved. The CDR3 here is CASSYGDTQYF. The CDR3 DNA sequence: TGTGCCAGCAGCTATGGGGATACGCAGTATTTT.